In this sample, the clone carrying this T cell receptor delta chain is medium-sized. At the DNA level, this CDR3 is encoded by other sequences in the same sample as well. The record originates from a study of gamma-delta chains in newborns, infants, children. Study context: Polyclonal expansion of innate γδ T cells after birth follows microbial exposure.

TCRdb re-identified clones in the reads via CATT. The data show 13,000 to 15,000 delta-chain clones, roughly 7.3% seen once. What was sequenced was blood. The TCR was taken from a child who was a newborn, infant or young child, either healthy, febrile or measles-vaccinated (not recorded which).

DNA of the CDR3: TGTGCCTGTGACGTACTGGGGGGGACCGATAAACTCATCTTT. Translated: CACDVLGGTDKLIF. The chain uses TRDV2 and TRDJ1; 8 positions agree with TRDD3. This CDR3 contains 14 residues. Germline CDR1 and CDR2: GEAIGNYY and EKD. V shed 3 bases, J shed 2 bases, and the junction held 4 bases outside the gene matches.